These T cell receptor beta chains were read from a single sample in a study of cytomegalovirus exposure and HLA in healthy donors. Method: immunoSEQ multiplex PCR; TCRdb's copy keeps in-frame clones and lacks some. The sample holds over 100,000 clones, around 83% seen once. The sequenced material came from PBMCs. Receptors originate from a woman in her forties or fifties in good health and CMV-seropositive. CDR3s leave out the opening cysteine and the closing phenylalanine or tryptophan.

v_gene,j_gene,CDR3aa
TRBV30,TRBJ2-7,AWSYEPEQY
TRBV9,TRBJ2-3,ASNPSGRATDTQY
TRBV4-1,TRBJ1-4,ASSQVSSAGGGEKLF
TRBV7-9,TRBJ2-5,ASSPRLAGGWETQY
TRBV5-8,TRBJ1-5,ASSFLQGADQPQH
TRBV28,TRBJ1-4,ASSSGQFGGKLF
TRBV7-9,TRBJ1-4,ASSLAGREKLF
TRBV29-1,TRBJ2-3,SVGWGADTQY
TRBV29-1,TRBJ2-7,SVRSSYEQY
TRBV5-1,TRBJ1-4,ASSFVPPGVGGNEKLF
TRBV7-9,TRBJ1-1,AAPPGDAQDTEAF